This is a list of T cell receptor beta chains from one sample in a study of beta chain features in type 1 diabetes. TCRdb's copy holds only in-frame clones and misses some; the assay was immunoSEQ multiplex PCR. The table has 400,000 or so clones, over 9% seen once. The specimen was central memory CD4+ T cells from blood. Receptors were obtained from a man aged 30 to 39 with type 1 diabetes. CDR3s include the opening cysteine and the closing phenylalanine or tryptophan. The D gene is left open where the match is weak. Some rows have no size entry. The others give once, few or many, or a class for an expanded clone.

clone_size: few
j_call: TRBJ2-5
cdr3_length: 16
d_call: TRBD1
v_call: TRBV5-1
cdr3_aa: CASSFTGTDYQETQYF
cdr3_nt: TGCGCCAGCAGCTTTACCGGGACAGACTACCAAGAGACCCAGTACTTC

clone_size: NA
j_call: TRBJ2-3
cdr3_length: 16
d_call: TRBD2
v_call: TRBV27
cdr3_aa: CASSSLSGASTDTQYF
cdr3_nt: TGTGCCAGCAGTTCCCTTAGCGGGGCGAGCACAGATACGCAGTATTTT

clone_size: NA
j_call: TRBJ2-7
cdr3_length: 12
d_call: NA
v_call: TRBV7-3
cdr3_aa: CASSLSRGEQYF
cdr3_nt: TGTGCCAGCAGCTTAAGCCGTGGGGAGCAGTACTTC

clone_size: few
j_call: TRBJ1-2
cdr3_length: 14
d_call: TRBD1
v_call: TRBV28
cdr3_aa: CASGSPGQGGGYTF
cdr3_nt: TGTGCCAGCGGGTCCCCTGGACAGGGTGGTGGCTACACCTTC

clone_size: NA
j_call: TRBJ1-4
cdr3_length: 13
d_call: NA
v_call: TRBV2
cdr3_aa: CASKAGLGEKLFF
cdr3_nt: TGTGCCAGCAAGGCGGGACTAGGGGAAAAACTGTTTTTT

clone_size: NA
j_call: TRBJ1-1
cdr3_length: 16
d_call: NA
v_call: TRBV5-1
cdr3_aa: CASSLGSAGLPSEAFF
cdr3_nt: TGCGCCAGCAGCTTGGGCTCGGCAGGGTTGCCCTCTGAAGCTTTCTTT

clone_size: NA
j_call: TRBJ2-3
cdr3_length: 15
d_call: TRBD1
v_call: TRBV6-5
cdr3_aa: CASPGTGDVTDTQYF
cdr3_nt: TGTGCCAGCCCCGGGACAGGGGACGTCACAGATACGCAGTATTTT

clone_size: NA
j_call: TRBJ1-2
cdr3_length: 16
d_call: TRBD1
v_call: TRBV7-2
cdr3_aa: CASSPLGQISNYGYTF
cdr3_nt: TGTGCCAGCAGCCCGCTGGGACAGATATCTAACTATGGCTACACCTTC

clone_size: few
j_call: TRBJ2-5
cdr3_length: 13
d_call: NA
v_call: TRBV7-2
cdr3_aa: CASSLGYQETQYF
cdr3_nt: TGTGCCAGCAGCTTAGGGTACCAAGAGACCCAGTACTTC

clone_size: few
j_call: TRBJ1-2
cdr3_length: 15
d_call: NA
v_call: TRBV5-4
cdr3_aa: CASSLKAGDGYGYTF
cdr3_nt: TGTGCCAGCAGCTTAAAGGCGGGGGACGGCTATGGCTACACCTTC

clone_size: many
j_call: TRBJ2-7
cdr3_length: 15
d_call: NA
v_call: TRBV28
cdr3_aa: CASSFNPGRPSEQYF
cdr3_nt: TGTGCCAGCAGTTTTAATCCAGGGAGGCCCAGTGAGCAGTACTTC

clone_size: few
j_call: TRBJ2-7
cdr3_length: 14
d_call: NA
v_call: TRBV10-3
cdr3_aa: CASSYSQGAYEQYF
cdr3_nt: TGTGCCAGCAGTTACTCACAGGGCGCTTACGAGCAGTACTTC

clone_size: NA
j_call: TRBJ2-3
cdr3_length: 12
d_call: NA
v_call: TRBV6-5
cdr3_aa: CASSYLGDTQYF
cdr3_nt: TGTGCCAGCAGTTACTTGGGGGATACGCAGTATTTT

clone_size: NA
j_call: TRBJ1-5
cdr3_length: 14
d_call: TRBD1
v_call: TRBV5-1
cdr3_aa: CASSPGQDSQPQHF
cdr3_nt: TGCGCCAGCAGCCCGGGACAGGACAGTCAGCCCCAGCATTTT

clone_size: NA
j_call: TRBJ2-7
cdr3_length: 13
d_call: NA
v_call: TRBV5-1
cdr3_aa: CASSSPPLYEQYF
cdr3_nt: TGCGCCAGCAGCTCACCGCCCCTCTACGAGCAGTACTTC